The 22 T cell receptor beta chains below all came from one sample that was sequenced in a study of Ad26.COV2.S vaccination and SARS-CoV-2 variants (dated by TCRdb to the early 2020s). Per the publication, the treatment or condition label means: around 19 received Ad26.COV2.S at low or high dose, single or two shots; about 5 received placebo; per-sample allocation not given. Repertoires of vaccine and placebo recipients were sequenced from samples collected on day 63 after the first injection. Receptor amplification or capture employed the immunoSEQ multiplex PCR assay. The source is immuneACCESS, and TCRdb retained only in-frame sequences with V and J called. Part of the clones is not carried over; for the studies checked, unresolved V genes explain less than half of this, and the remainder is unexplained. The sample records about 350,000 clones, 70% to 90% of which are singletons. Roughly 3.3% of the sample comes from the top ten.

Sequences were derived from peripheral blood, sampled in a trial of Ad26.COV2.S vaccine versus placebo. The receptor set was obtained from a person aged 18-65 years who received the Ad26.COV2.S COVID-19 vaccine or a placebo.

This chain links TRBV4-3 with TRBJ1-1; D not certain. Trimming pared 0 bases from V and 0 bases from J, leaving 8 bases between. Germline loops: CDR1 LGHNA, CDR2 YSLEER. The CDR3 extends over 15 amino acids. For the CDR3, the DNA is TGCGCCAGCAGCCAAGACCTCAACATGAACACTGAAGCTTTCTTT. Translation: CASSQDLNMNTEAFF.

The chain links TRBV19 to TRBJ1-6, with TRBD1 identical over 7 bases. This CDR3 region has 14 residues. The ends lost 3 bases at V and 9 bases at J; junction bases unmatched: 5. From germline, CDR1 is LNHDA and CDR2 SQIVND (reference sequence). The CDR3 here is CASSINRGGSPLHF. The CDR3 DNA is TGTGCCAGTAGTATTAACAGGGGAGGTTCACCCCTCCACTTT.

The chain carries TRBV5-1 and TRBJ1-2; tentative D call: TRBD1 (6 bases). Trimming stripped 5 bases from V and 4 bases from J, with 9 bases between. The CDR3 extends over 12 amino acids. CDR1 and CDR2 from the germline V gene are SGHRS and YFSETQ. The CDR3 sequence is CASRGGSYGYTF. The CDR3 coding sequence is TGCGCCAGCAGGGGGGGCAGCTATGGCTACACCTTC.

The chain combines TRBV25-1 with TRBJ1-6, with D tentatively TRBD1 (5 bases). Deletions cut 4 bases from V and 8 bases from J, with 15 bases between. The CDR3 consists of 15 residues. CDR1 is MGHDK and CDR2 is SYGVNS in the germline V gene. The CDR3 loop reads CASSAERPGDSPLHF. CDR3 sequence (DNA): TGTGCCAGCAGTGCCGAACGACCGGGGGATTCACCCCTCCACTTT.

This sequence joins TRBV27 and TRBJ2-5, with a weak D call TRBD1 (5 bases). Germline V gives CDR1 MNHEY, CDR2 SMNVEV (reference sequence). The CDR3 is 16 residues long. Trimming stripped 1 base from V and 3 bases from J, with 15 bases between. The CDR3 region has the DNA TGTGCCAGCAGTTTATTTAGTTGGGGCTCGGAAGAGACCCAGTACTTC. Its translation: CASSLFSWGSEETQYF.

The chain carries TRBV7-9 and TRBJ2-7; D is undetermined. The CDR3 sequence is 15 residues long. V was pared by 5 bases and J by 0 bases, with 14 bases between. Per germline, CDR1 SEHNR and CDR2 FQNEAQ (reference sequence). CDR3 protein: CASSPGPTSSYEQYF. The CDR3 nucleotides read TGTGCCAGCAGCCCCGGGCCGACGAGCTCCTACGAGCAGTACTTC.

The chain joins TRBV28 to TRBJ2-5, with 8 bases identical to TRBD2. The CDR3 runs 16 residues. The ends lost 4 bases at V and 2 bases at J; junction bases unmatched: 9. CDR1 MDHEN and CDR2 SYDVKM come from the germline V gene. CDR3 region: CASSWRPGLEQETQYF. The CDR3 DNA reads TGTGCCAGCAGTTGGAGACCGGGACTAGAGCAAGAGACCCAGTACTTC. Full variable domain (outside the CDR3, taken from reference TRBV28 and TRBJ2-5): DVKVTQSSRYLVKRTGEKVFLECVQDMDHENMFWYRQDPGLGLRLIYFSYDVKMKEKGDIPEGYSVSREKKERFSLILESASTNQTSMYLCASSWRPGLEQETQYFGPGTRLLVL.

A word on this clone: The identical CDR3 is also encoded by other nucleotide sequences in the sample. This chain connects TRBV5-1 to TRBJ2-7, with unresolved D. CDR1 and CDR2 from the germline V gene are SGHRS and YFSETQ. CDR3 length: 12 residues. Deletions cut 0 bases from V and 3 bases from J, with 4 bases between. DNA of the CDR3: TGCGCCAGCAGCTTGGAGGGCTACGAGCAGTACTTC. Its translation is CASSLEGYEQYF.

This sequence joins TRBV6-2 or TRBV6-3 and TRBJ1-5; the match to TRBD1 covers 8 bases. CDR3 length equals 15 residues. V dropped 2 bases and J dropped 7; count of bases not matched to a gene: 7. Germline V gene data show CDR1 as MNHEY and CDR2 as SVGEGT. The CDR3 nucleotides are TGTGCCAGCAGTTACACAGGGGGGTACACACAGCCCCAGCATTTT. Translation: CASSYTGGYTQPQHF.

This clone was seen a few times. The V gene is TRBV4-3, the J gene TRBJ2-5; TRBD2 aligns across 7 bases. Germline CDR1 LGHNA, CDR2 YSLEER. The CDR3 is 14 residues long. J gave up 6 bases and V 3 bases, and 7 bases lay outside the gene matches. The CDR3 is CASSQEAGRKTQYF. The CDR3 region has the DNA TGCGCCAGCAGCCAGGAAGCGGGGAGGAAGACCCAGTACTTC.

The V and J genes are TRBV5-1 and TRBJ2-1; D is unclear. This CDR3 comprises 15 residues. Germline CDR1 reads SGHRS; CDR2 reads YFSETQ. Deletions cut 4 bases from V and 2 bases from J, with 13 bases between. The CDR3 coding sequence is TGCGCCAGCAGCCCCCCACTTGGGCCCTACAATGAGCAGTTCTTC. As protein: CASSPPLGPYNEQFF. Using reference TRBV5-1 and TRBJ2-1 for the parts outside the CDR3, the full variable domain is KAGVTQTPRYLIKTRGQQVTLSCSPISGHRSVSWYQQTPGQGLQFLFEYFSETQRNKGNFPGRFSGRQFSNSRSEMNVSTLELGDSALYLCASSPPLGPYNEQFFGPGTRLTVL.

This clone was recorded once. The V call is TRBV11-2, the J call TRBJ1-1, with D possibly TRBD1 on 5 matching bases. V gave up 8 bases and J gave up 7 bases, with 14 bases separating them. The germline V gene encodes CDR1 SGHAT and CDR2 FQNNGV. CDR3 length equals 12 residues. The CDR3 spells CASSQRGYEAFF. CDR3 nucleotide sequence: TGTGCCAGCTCCCAAAGGGGTTATGAAGCTTTCTTT.

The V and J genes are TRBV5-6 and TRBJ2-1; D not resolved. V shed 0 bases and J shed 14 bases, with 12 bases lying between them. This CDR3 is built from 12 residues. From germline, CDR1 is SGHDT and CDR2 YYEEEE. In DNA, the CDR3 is TGTGCCAGCAGCTTGGGTCTAGGTAAAGAGTTCTTC. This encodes CASSLGLGKEFF. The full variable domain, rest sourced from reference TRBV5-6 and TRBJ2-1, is DAGVTQSPTHLIKTRGQQVTLRCSPKSGHDTVSWYQQALGQGPQFIFQYYEEEERQRGNFPDRFSGHQFPNYSSELNVNALLLGDSALYLCASSLGLGKEFFGPGTRLTVL.

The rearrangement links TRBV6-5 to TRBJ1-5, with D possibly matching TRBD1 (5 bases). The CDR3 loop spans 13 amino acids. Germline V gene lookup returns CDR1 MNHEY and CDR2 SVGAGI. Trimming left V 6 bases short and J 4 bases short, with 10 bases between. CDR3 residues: CASRVTGNQPQHF. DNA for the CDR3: TGTGCCAGCAGAGTTACAGGAAATCAGCCCCAGCATTTT.

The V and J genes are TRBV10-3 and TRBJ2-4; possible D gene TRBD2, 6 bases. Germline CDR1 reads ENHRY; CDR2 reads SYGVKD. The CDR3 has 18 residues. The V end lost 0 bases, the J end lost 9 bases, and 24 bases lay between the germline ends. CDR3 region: CAISESTGVADVRGIQYF. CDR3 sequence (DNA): TGTGCCATCAGTGAGTCTACGGGGGTGGCGGACGTGAGGGGCATTCAGTACTTC.

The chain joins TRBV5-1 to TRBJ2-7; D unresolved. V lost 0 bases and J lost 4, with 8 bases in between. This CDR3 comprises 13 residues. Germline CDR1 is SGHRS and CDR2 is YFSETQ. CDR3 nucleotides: TGCGCCAGCAGCTTGGTTGCAGCTTACGAGCAGTACTTC. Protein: CASSLVAAYEQYF. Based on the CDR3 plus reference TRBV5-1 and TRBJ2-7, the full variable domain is KAGVTQTPRYLIKTRGQQVTLSCSPISGHRSVSWYQQTPGQGLQFLFEYFSETQRNKGNFPGRFSGRQFSNSRSEMNVSTLELGDSALYLCASSLVAAYEQYFGPGTRLTVT.

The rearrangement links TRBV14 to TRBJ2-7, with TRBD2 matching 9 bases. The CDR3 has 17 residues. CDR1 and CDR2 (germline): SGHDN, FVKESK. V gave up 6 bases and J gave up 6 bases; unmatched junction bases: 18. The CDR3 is CASSDIRAGGPLAEQYF. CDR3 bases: TGTGCCAGCAGTGACATACGAGCGGGGGGACCTCTTGCCGAGCAGTACTTC. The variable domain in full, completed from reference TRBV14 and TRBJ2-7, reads EAGVTQFPSHSVIEKGQTVTLRCDPISGHDNLYWYRRVMGKEIKFLLHFVKESKQDESGMPNNRFLAERTGGTYSTLKVQPAELEDSGVYFCASSDIRAGGPLAEQYFGPGTRLTVT.

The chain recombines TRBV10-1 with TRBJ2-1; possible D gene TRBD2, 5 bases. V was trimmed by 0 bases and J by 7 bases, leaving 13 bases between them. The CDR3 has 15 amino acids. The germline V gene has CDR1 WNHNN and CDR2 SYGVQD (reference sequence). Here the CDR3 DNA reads TGCGCCAGCAGTGAGTCGGGAGCCCCAAAGAATGAGCAGTTCTTC. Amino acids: CASSESGAPKNEQFF.

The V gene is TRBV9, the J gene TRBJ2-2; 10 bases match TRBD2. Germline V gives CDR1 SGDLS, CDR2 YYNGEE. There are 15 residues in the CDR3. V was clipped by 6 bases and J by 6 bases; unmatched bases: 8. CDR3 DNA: TGTGCCAGCACCCCTAGCGGGGGAGGGGCCGGGGAGCTGTTTTTT. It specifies CASTPSGGGAGELFF.

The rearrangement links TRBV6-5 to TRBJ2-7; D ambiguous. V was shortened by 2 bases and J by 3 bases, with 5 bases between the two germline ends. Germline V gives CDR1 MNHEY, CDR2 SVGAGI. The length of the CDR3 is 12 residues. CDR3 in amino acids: CASSYDRYEQYF. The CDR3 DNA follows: TGTGCCAGCAGTTACGATCGCTACGAGCAGTACTTC.

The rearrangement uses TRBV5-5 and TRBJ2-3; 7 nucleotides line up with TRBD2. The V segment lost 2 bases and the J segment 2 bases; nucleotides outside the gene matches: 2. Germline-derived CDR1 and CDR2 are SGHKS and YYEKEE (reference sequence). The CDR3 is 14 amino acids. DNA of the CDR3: TGTGCCAGCAGCTTTGCGGGAGCCACAGATACGCAGTATTTT. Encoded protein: CASSFAGATDTQYF.

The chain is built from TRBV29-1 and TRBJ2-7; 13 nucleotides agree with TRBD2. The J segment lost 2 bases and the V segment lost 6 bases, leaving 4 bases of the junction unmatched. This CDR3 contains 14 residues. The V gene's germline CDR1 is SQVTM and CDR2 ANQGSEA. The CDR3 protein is CSVGLAGETYEQYF. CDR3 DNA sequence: TGCAGCGTAGGACTAGCGGGGGAGACCTACGAGCAGTACTTC.